These 27 T cell receptor beta chains originate from one sample sequenced in a study of T cell responses to AZD1222 COVID-19 vaccine. Profiling relied on immunoSEQ multiplex PCR, and the TCRdb table lists in-frame clones only, not all of them. The sample records roughly 70,000 clones, around 82% being singletons. The sequencing used peripheral blood, collected on day 0 of AZD1222 vaccination. Receptor source: an adult in good health.

This clone was detected a few times. This chain connects TRBV27 to TRBJ1-2, with D perhaps TRBD1 (6 bases). CDR3 length: 13 amino acids. Germline V lookup: CDR1 MNHEY, CDR2 SMNVEV (reference sequence). V shed 0 bases and J shed 4 bases, with 6 bases lying between them. For the CDR3, the DNA is TGTGCCAGCAGTTTATCAGGGGGCTATGGCTACACCTTC. Its protein product is CASSLSGGYGYTF.

This clone has only a few counts. The chain couples TRBV29-1 to TRBJ2-5; D gene ambiguous. Germline lookup yields CDR1 SQVTM and CDR2 ANQGSEA. This CDR3 is 10 amino acids long. V was shortened by 3 bases and J by 4 bases, with 3 bases between the two germline ends. The CDR3 DNA sequence: TGCAGCGTTGAGAGAGAGACCCAGTACTTC. It specifies CSVERETQYF.

J is TRBJ2-1 and V is TRBV6-1; maybe TRBD2 (5 bases). V shed 2 bases and J shed 8 bases, with 10 bases lying between them. Germline loops: CDR1 MNHNS, CDR2 SASEGT. This CDR3 region has 13 residues. The DNA of the CDR3 is TGTGCCAGCAGTGAATCCCGGCGGGATGAGCAGTTCTTC. Translation gives CASSESRRDEQFF.

The chain has TRBV5-5 and TRBJ1-4, with TRBD1 as a possible D gene (6 bases). Germline values: CDR1 SGHKS, CDR2 YYEKEE (reference sequence). The length of the CDR3 is 15 residues. Trimming left V 4 bases short and J 1 base short, with 11 bases between. CDR3 in DNA: TGTGCCAGCAGCCAGACAGGCGGAACTAATGAAAAACTGTTTTTT. Translating gives CASSQTGGTNEKLFF.

This clone turned up a few times. V gene TRBV19 combines with J gene TRBJ2-7, with 7 bases aligning to TRBD1. V was clipped by 5 bases and J by 2 bases; unmatched bases: 9. Germline values: CDR1 LNHDA, CDR2 SQIVND (reference sequence). The CDR3 contains 15 residues. The CDR3 region is CASSVRPGGAYEQYF. The CDR3 nucleotides are TGTGCCAGTAGTGTCCGGCCAGGGGGTGCCTACGAGCAGTACTTC.

The rearrangement joins TRBV7-8 to TRBJ2-1, with D tentatively TRBD1 (6 bases). Trimming pared 0 bases from V and 0 bases from J, leaving 12 bases between. CDR3 length: 17 residues. The germline V gene encodes CDR1 SGHVS and CDR2 FQNEAQ. The CDR3 DNA follows: TGTGCCAGCAGCTTAGCGTTTGGGACACACTCCTACAATGAGCAGTTCTTC. Protein product: CASSLAFGTHSYNEQFF.

This chain uses TRBV30 with TRBJ1-3, with a weak D call TRBD1 (6 bases). The CDR3 has 16 amino acids. Trimming shortened V by 1 base and J by 2 bases, and 15 bases separated the two germline ends. The germline gives CDR1 GTSNPN, CDR2 SVGIG (reference sequence). The CDR3 DNA follows: TGTGCCTGGAGTGCCTACGGGCAGGGGACTGGAAACACCATATATTTT. It yields the protein CAWSAYGQGTGNTIYF.

This clone was seen a handful of times. The J gene is TRBJ2-1, the V gene TRBV4-3; 9 bases line up with TRBD2. V gave up 0 bases and J gave up 2 bases; unmatched junction bases: 2. The length of the CDR3 is 16 residues. Germline V gene lookup returns CDR1 LGHNA and CDR2 YSLEER. CDR3 protein: CASSQDAGGAYNEQFF. CDR3 in DNA: TGCGCCAGCAGCCAAGATGCGGGGGGGGCCTACAATGAGCAGTTCTTC.

The V gene is TRBV24-1, the J gene TRBJ2-7, with no clear D. The CDR3 length is 12 residues. Germline CDR1 reads KGHDR; CDR2 reads SFDVKD. DNA for the CDR3: TGTCCGTGCTGCGATCACTCCTACGAGCAGTACTTC. Translating it yields CPCCDHSYEQYF.

The table lists this clone with a count of one. The chain is built from TRBV15 and TRBJ1-6, with a weak D call TRBD1 (6 bases). Looked up from germline, CDR1 is LNHNV and CDR2 is YYDKDF (reference sequence). The CDR3 spans 17 residues. V was cut by 0 bases and J by 5 bases, with 14 bases left in between. The CDR3 is CATSRDLGTLDNSPLHF. The CDR3 DNA reads TGTGCCACCAGCAGAGATCTAGGGACACTGGATAATTCACCCCTCCACTTT.

The V and J genes are TRBV21-1 and TRBJ1-4. TRBV21-1 is a known pseudogene. CDR3 length: 16 residues. CDR3 region: CASSKERWATNEKLFF. In nucleotides, the CDR3 is TGTGCCAGCAGCAAAGAACGCTGGGCAACTAATGAAAAACTGTTTTTT.

This sequence joins TRBV2 and TRBJ2-1, with TRBD2 matching over 12 bases. Germline assignment: CDR1 SNHLY and CDR2 FYNNEI. CDR3 length: 16 residues. Trimming removed 4 bases from V and 6 bases from J; junction bases left unmatched: 7. The CDR3 here is CASSGQLAGGLNEQFF. The CDR3 DNA reads as TGTGCCAGCAGTGGCCAACTAGCGGGGGGCCTCAATGAGCAGTTCTTC.

A single count supports this clone. The J gene is TRBJ2-7, the V gene TRBV6-5; D is possibly TRBD2 (6 bases). This CDR3 spans 14 amino acids. The germline gives CDR1 MNHEY, CDR2 SVGAGI. V was pared by 6 bases and J by 0 bases, with 12 bases between. DNA for the CDR3: TGTGCCAGCAGCCGGGACGGGAGCTCCTACGAGCAGTACTTC. Amino acid sequence: CASSRDGSSYEQYF.

This clone came up once. The chain carries TRBV7-9 and TRBJ1-5; tentatively, D is TRBD1 (5 bases). The V end lost 5 bases, the J end lost 3 bases, and 14 bases lay between the germline ends. The CDR3 runs to 15 residues. Germline V CDR1 and CDR2: SEHNR, FQNEAQ (reference sequence). CDR3 loop: CASSTGGSSNQPQHF. As DNA, the CDR3 is TGTGCCAGCAGCACTGGGGGGAGCTCCAATCAGCCCCAGCATTTT.

The V gene is TRBV4-2, the J gene TRBJ2-1, with TRBD2 as a possible D gene (6 bases). The CDR3 is 17 amino acids. CDR1 LGHNA and CDR2 YNFKEQ come from the germline V gene. V lost 0 bases, J lost 3 bases, and 15 bases lay in between. CDR3 protein: CASSQDLRRGIYNEQFF. CDR3 nucleotide sequence: TGTGCCAGCAGCCAAGATTTGAGACGGGGGATCTACAATGAGCAGTTCTTC.

In its sample, this clone was seen a few times. The chain couples TRBV6-5 to TRBJ1-6; maybe TRBD1 (6 bases). Trimming took 8 bases from V and 4 from J, leaving 15 bases between them. The CDR3 has 15 amino acids. Germline V gene sequence: CDR1 MNHEY, CDR2 SVGAGI. The CDR3 region has the DNA TGTGCCAGCCGTATCCCAGGGGATTATAATTCACCCCTCCACTTT. The encoded protein is CASRIPGDYNSPLHF.

V and J are TRBV5-4 and TRBJ2-6; perhaps TRBD1 as D (5 bases). Germline V gene data show CDR1 as SGHNT and CDR2 as YYREEE (reference sequence). V lost 0 bases to trimming and J lost 1 base, with 5 bases between them. The CDR3 runs to 15 residues. CDR3 DNA: TGTGCCAGCAGCTTGGAGGGGTCTGGGGCCAACGTCCTGACTTTC. This encodes CASSLEGSGANVLTF. Filled out from reference TRBV5-4 and TRBJ2-6, the complete variable domain reads ETGVTQSPTHLIKTRGQQVTLRCSSQSGHNTVSWYQQALGQGPQFIFQYYREEENGRGNFPPRFSGLQFPNYSSELNVNALELDDSALYLCASSLEGSGANVLTFGAGSRLTVL.

The chain employs TRBV7-2 and TRBJ2-7; no clear D. The CDR3 totals 15 residues. The germline V and J ends were trimmed by 1 base and 2 bases, with 12 bases remaining between them. Per germline, CDR1 SGHTA and CDR2 FQGNSA. The CDR3 DNA reads TGTGCCAGCAGCTTAGGAGATGGTGGGACCTACGAGCAGTACTTC. Protein product: CASSLGDGGTYEQYF.

This chain joins TRBV9 and TRBJ2-1; 9 bases agree with TRBD2. Trimming took 4 bases from V and 6 from J; bases not matched to a gene: 14. The CDR3 is 17 residues long. Germline V gene data show CDR1 as SGDLS and CDR2 as YYNGEE. CDR3 DNA sequence: TGTGCCAGCAGCCTAAGGCGGGCGGGGGGGCTCGGCAATGAGCAGTTCTTC. Residues: CASSLRRAGGLGNEQFF.

The CDR3, as DNA: TGTGCCAGCAGGGCAGGGACTAGCGGACAAGAGACCCAGTACTTC. It codes for CASRAGTSGQETQYF. The chain couples TRBV27 to TRBJ2-5; 11 bases line up with TRBD2. The length of the CDR3 is 15 residues. With 6 bases clipped from V and 2 bases from J, the junction kept 5 bases outside the gene matches. The germline gives CDR1 MNHEY, CDR2 SMNVEV (reference sequence).

Only one count was recorded for this clone. The J gene is TRBJ2-3, the V gene TRBV9, with TRBD1 as a possible D gene (5 bases). This CDR3 comprises 14 residues. V lost 4 bases, J lost 3 bases, and 12 bases lay in between. Germline CDR1 is SGDLS and CDR2 is YYNGEE. Written as DNA, the CDR3 is TGTGCCAGCAGCTCGACCCCAGGGACAGATACGCAGTATTTT. Its protein is CASSSTPGTDTQYF.

The V and J genes are TRBV28 and TRBJ2-7; 7 nucleotides match TRBD2. V gave up 9 bases and J gave up 7 bases; unmatched junction bases: 15. The CDR3 covers 14 residues. The germline CDR1 and CDR2 sequences are MDHEN and SYDVKM. CDR3 loop: CASTSLGGSGEQYF. CDR3 coding DNA: TGTGCCAGTACTAGTTTGGGGGGGTCGGGAGAGCAGTACTTC.

The CDR3 DNA sequence: TGTGCCAGCAGCTCCGATTCGCGGCATGGCTACACCTTC. Its protein is CASSSDSRHGYTF. The chain recombines TRBV7-3 with TRBJ1-2; no clear D gene. The CDR3 loop spans 13 amino acids. Trimming pared 4 bases from V and 6 bases from J, leaving 12 bases between. Germline CDR1 is SGHTA and CDR2 is FQGTGA.

This clone was recorded a few times. The rearrangement joins TRBV27 to TRBJ1-2, with D maybe TRBD1 (5 bases). The germline CDR1 and CDR2 sequences are MNHEY and SMNVEV (reference sequence). This CDR3 contains 14 residues. Trimming took off 3 bases at V and 1 base at J, with 9 bases between the two ends. The CDR3 DNA reads as TGTGCCAGCAGTTTTGGGGGAAATAACTATGGCTACACCTTC. Protein: CASSFGGNNYGYTF.

V is TRBV9 and J is TRBJ2-5, with TRBD2 matching over 8 bases. The V segment lost 0 bases and the J segment 5 bases; nucleotides outside the gene matches: 9. Looked up from germline, CDR1 is SGDLS and CDR2 is YYNGEE. The CDR3 spans 16 residues. In DNA form, the CDR3 reads TGTGCCAGCAGCGTAGGAGCCACCCGGGAGGGGGAGACCCAGTACTTC. Protein sequence: CASSVGATREGETQYF.

This clone has just a few counts. The chain uses TRBV6-5 and TRBJ1-2; 7 positions agree with TRBD1. Germline CDR1 MNHEY, CDR2 SVGAGI. With 7 bases clipped from V and 6 bases from J, the junction kept 14 bases outside the gene matches. This CDR3 spans 15 amino acids. The DNA for the CDR3 is TGTGCCAGCAACCCCAGGGGGGTTTGGGACGATGGCTACACCTTC. Amino acid sequence: CASNPRGVWDDGYTF.

The chain carries TRBV4-1 and TRBJ1-2; the match to TRBD1 covers 12 bases. Germline CDR1 and CDR2: MGHRA and YSYEKL. This CDR3 is 16 amino acids long. Losses at the gene ends were 3 bases for V and 5 bases for J; bases not matched to a gene: 7. CDR3 in DNA: TGCGCCAGCAGCCAGGACGGGACAGGGGGCTTGTATGGCTACACCTTC. Protein: CASSQDGTGGLYGYTF.